The rows below give T cell receptor beta chains drawn from one sample of a study of regulatory T cells in long-lasting Graves disease. MiXCR was run by TCRdb on the multiplex PCR reads, yielding one entry per CDR3 protein. The data contain roughly 560,000 distinct CDR3 sequences, about 16% of them seen just once; the ten biggest clones take up 25%. The data also belong to a second study, concerning T cells in Graves' hyperthyroidism and ophthalmopathy.

Sequenced here: peripheral blood mononuclear cells (PBMCs), sampled at new diagnosis, from a patient treated with antithyroid drugs. The origin of the receptors is a woman aged 35-65 years with Graves disease. CDR3s include the opening cysteine and the closing phenylalanine or tryptophan. The D gene is left open where the match is weak. Size is omitted from some rows. Given values are once, few, many or a class for expanded clones.

clone size | J gene | V gene | D gene | CDR3 protein | CDR3 DNA
NA | TRBJ2-5 | TRBV6-5 | NA | CASSCSGTHQETQYF | TGTGCCAGCAGTTGCTCCGGGACGCACCAAGAGACCCAGTACTTC
many | TRBJ2-5 | TRBV28 | NA | CANSSSDEQETQYF | TGTGCCAACAGTTCGTCGGACGAACAAGAGACCCAGTACTTC
NA | TRBJ2-3 | TRBV6-2/TRBV6-3 | NA | CASSYSDLTQYF | TGTGCCAGCAGTTACTCAGACTTAACGCAGTATTTT
NA | TRBJ2-2 | TRBV7-3 | NA | CASSREGTSTGELFF | TGTGCCAGCAGCCGCGAGGGGACGAGCACCGGGGAGCTGTTTTTT
NA | TRBJ2-5 | TRBV5-1 | TRBD1 | CASSGDSPETQYF | TGCGCCAGCAGCGGGGACAGCCCGGAGACCCAGTACTTC
few | TRBJ2-7 | TRBV18 | TRBD1 | CASSEDRGGFEQYF | TGTGCCAGCTCAGAAGACAGGGGCGGTTTCGAGCAGTACTTC
NA | TRBJ2-3 | TRBV27 | TRBD1 | CASSFNRGESTDTQYF | TGTGCCAGCAGTTTCAACAGGGGTGAAAGCACAGATACGCAGTATTTT
many | TRBJ2-3 | TRBV24-1 | NA | CATSDPTGPSTDTQYF | TGTGCCACCAGTGATCCGACAGGACCTAGCACAGATACGCAGTATTTT
few | TRBJ1-3 | TRBV16 | NA | CASSQNSPSSGNTIYF | TGTGCCAGCAGCCAAAACAGTCCCAGCTCTGGAAACACCATATATTTT
NA | TRBJ1-2 | TRBV29-1 | NA | CSVDMAYGYTF | TGCAGCGTTGATATGGCTTATGGCTACACCTTC
many | TRBJ2-3 | TRBV2 | NA | CASIGRRGADTQYF | TGTGCCAGCATCGGGCGGAGGGGGGCAGATACGCAGTATTTT
few | TRBJ2-3 | TRBV20-1 | NA | CSAEDGSSTDTQYF | TGCAGTGCCGAGGACGGATCTAGCACAGATACGCAGTATTTT
many | TRBJ1-1 | TRBV3-1 | NA | CASRPLGDTEAFF | TGTGCCAGCCGCCCCCTCGGGGACACTGAAGCTTTCTTT
many | TRBJ1-5 | TRBV27 | NA | CASSSSGNQPQHF | TGTGCCAGCAGTTCATCGGGGAATCAGCCCCAGCATTTT
NA | TRBJ2-3 | TRBV10-3 | NA | CAISGRVTDTQYF | TGTGCCATCAGTGGGAGGGTCACAGATACGCAGTATTTT
few | TRBJ1-6 | TRBV3-1 | NA | CASSQDSGNSPLHF | TGTGCCAGCAGCCAAGACAGCGGAAATTCACCCCTCCACTTT
few | TRBJ1-6 | TRBV11-2 | TRBD1 | CASRARGEGNSPLHF | TGTGCCAGCAGAGCCAGGGGGGAAGGTAATTCACCCCTCCACTTT
NA | TRBJ1-2 | TRBV2 | NA | CASIRITSGRSGYTF | TGTGCCAGCATTCGGATAACCTCAGGGCGCTCCGGCTACACCTTC
NA | TRBJ2-4 | TRBV7-2 | NA | CASSLGGSTSLNIQYF | TGTGCCAGCAGCTTAGGGGGGTCCACCTCCCTAAACATTCAGTACTTC
NA | TRBJ1-2 | TRBV20-1 | NA | CSAGLEDTYGYTF | TGCAGTGCTGGCCTCGAAGACACCTATGGCTACACCTTC
few | TRBJ2-1 | TRBV7-3 | NA | CASSSKDYNEQFF | TGTGCCAGCAGCTCGAAGGATTACAATGAGCAGTTCTTC
many | TRBJ2-7 | TRBV5-1 | NA | CASSDRDSYNEQYF | TGCGCCAGCAGCGACCGGGACTCCTACAATGAGCAGTACTTC
NA | TRBJ1-2 | TRBV5-1 | NA | CASSLGEGQGKGYTF | TGCGCCAGCAGCTTGGGTGAGGGGCAGGGAAAGGGCTACACCTTC
many | TRBJ1-1 | TRBV20-1 | NA | CSARDRSGTQNTEAFF | TGCAGTGCTAGAGATCGGTCCGGGACACAGAACACTGAAGCTTTCTTT
NA | TRBJ2-7 | TRBV19 | TRBD2 | CASSIRGGTSRAAYEQYF | TGTGCCAGTAGTATAAGAGGCGGGACTAGCAGGGCAGCCTACGAGCAGTACTTC
many | TRBJ2-2 | TRBV28 | NA | CASSSLFDRNTGELFF | TGTGCCAGCAGTTCATTGTTTGACAGGAACACCGGGGAGCTGTTTTTT
many | TRBJ2-7 | TRBV28 | NA | CASNLQDGFSYEQYF | TGTGCCAGCAACCTCCAAGATGGCTTCAGCTACGAGCAGTACTTC
many | TRBJ2-7 | TRBV7-8 | NA | CASSLARSYEQYF | TGTGCCAGCAGCTTAGCGCGTTCCTACGAGCAGTACTTC
many | TRBJ1-5 | TRBV6-1 | NA | CASRQVDQPQHF | TGTGCCTCAAGACAGGTGGATCAGCCCCAGCATTTT
many | TRBJ2-5 | TRBV7-9 | NA | CASSLSGQGRETQYF | TGTGCCAGCAGCTTATCCGGCCAGGGGAGAGAGACCCAGTACTTC
many | TRBJ2-2 | TRBV28 | TRBD1 | CASSTRTGGTGELFF | TGTGCCAGCAGTACCCGGACAGGAGGTACCGGGGAGCTGTTTTTT
NA | TRBJ1-5 | TRBV6-1 | NA | CASSLALGHSNQPQHF | TGTGCCAGCAGCCTCGCATTGGGACATAGCAATCAGCCCCAGCATTTT
NA | TRBJ2-1 | TRBV5-6 | NA | CASSAGGVNEQFF | TGTGCCAGCAGCGCCGGAGGGGTCAATGAGCAGTTCTTC
few | TRBJ2-3 | TRBV20-1 | NA | CSARDLAGKVDTQYF | TGCAGTGCTAGAGATTTGGCGGGGAAGGTAGATACGCAGTATTTT
many | TRBJ2-5 | TRBV2 | TRBD1 | CASLEQGQGKETQYF | TGTGCCAGCCTTGAGCAGGGACAGGGTAAAGAGACCCAGTACTTC
once | TRBJ2-2 | TRBV6-1 | TRBD2 | CASSDLAGGPVELFF | TGTGCCAGCAGTGATCTAGCGGGGGGTCCGGTAGAGCTGTTTTTT
many | TRBJ2-5 | TRBV12-3/TRBV12-4 | TRBD2 | CASTPGLAQETQYF | TGTGCCAGCACCCCGGGACTAGCACAAGAGACCCAGTACTTC